This T cell receptor (beta chain) was captured by sequencing in a study of CD39 and CD103 CD8 tumor-infiltrating T cells (dated by TCRdb to the late 2010s). With regard to the full study: Repertoire comparisons were shown for an HPV-positive HNSCC, an HPV-negative HNSCC, an ovarian cancer and a melanoma patient. Repertoires of CD8 TIL subsets defined by CD103 and CD39 were compared with peripheral memory CD8 T cells by TCRbeta CDR3 deep sequencing.

In the germline V gene (reference sequence), CDR1 corresponds to SEHNR and CDR2 to FQNEAQ. Spanning cysteine to phenylalanine, the CDR3 consists of 16 amino acids. This entry keeps only the CDR3 DNA: 48 bases, framed from base 1. The junction carries 21 bases between V and J, which are trimmed by 4 bases and 6 bases respectively. Here is what the overall study found, with its caveats: DP TIL clonotypes were rarely found in blood or uninvolved lymph node, whereas DN TIL clonotypes largely overlapped peripheral memory CD8 repertoires. DP CD8 TILs appeared more oligoclonal than DN and SP CD8 TILs and blood memory CD8 T cells, with top 30 clonotypes covering roughly 55-90%.

At the time of sample collection the patients were not on therapy, although prior treatments varied from chemotherapy, radiotherapy, surgery and immunotherapy to no treatment. After thawing, cells went through T lymphocyte enrichment using a negative-selection kit, with EpCAM beads added for tumor-infiltrating lymphocytes. For the CD8 TIL subsets, CD3+CD4-CD8+CD45RA- cells were FACS-sorted and divided into DN, SP and DP based on their expression of CD39 and CD103. Tumor specimens were minced and digested with hyaluronidase, collagenase and DNase for 1 h, filtered, Ficoll-enriched and cryopreserved. Populations were sorted to just over 98% purity on a FACSAria II, and cell pellets were frozen for TCR sequencing without culture. For this clone: What antigen it recognizes has not been identified. Per-base quality was not reported, and no clone a single base away is much larger than it.

For each subset, between roughly 8,500 and 110,000 sorted cells were used for genomic DNA extraction with the DNeasy Blood and Tissue Kit. TCRbeta V-J or V-D-J regions were sequenced and mapped by the immunoSEQ service, with coverage above 10x per sample. The source study handled its data this way. The analysis included only productive rearrangements exported from the immunoSEQ Analyzer platform, and clonality was assessed using the 500 most abundant clones. To quantify how much repertoires overlapped between populations, both the Morisita-Horn similarity index and the Jaccard index were used. In six cancer patients, Morisita-Horn similarity was measured between the TCR repertoires of CD8 T-cell subsets. TCRdb retrieved this table from immuneACCESS and kept in-frame rearrangements only. Not all clones are present; in checked studies, unresolved V genes account for under half, and no reason is known for the remainder. D and trimming were read from the DNA, whereas the V and J calls and clone size are those reported in that table. The sample table contains 900 to 1,500 clones; only one count was recorded for 74% of them. The ten most abundant clones make up roughly 28% of the sample.

The rearrangement joined TRBV7-9 to TRBJ1-2, and perhaps TRBD1 as D gene, on 6 matching bases. The source material was CD39- CD103- CD8+ T cells sorted from the tumor. The sample's cell subset or site label is to be understood as: CD103-CD39- double-negative CD45RA- CD8 T cells. The TCR comes from a human donor with ovarian cancer. In nucleotides, the sequence is TGTGCCAGCAGCTCTACCCTCCGAGGGGGGACTGATGGCTACACCTTC. It translates to CASSSTLRGGTDGYTF.